This T cell receptor (beta chain) was retrieved from a study of shared clonotypes between healthy human individuals. Broader study findings: Generally, naive subsets came out with larger estimated richness than memory subsets.

The V end was cut by 0 bases, the J end by 1 base, with 12 bases between. The length of the CDR3 is 16 residues. The germline gives CDR1 LGHNA, CDR2 YNFKEQ. Every one of the donors was a Caucasian adult that lived in Nashville, Tennessee. CD4+ cells were split into CD45RA+ naive and CD45RA-negative memory subsets. Measured with immunoSEQ multiplex PCR; TCRdb has only the in-frame clones, and not every one. The sample consists of under 600,000 clones, 95% to 96% of them appearing once. As to this clone: Its antigen is not known.

Sequenced sample: naive CD4+ T cells sorted from blood. Subset indicated: CD45RA+ positively selected. This TCR came from a woman under 40 in good health. The J gene is TRBJ1-1, the V gene TRBV4-2, with D perhaps TRBD1 (5 bases). The CDR3 loop reads CASSQDRTGQNTEAFF. CDR3 nucleotides: TGTGCCAGCAGCCAAGATAGAACAGGCCAGAACACTGAAGCTTTCTTT.